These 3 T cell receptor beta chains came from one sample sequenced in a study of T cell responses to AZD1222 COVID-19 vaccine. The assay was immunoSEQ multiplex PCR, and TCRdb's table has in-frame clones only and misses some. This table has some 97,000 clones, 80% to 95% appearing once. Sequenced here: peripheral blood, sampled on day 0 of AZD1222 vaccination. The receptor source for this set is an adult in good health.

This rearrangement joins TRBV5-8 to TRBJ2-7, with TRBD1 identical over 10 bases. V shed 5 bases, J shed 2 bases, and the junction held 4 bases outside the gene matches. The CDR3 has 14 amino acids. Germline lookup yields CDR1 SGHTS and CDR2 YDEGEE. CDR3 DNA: TGTGCCAGCAGTACGGGACAGGGGACCTACGAGCAGTACTTC. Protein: CASSTGQGTYEQYF.

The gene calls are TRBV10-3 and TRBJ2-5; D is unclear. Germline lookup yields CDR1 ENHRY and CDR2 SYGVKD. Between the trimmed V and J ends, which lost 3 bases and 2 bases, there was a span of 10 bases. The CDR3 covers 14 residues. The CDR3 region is CAISDPTWQETQYF. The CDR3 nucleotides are TGTGCCATCAGTGACCCGACTTGGCAAGAGACCCAGTACTTC.

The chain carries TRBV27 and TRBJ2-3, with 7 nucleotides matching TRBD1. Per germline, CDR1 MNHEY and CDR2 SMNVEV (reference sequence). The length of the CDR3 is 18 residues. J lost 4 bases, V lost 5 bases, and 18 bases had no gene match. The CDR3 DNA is TGTGCCAGCAGTCTAAAATTCGCCGGGACAGCCCGCTCAGATACGCAGTATTTT. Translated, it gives CASSLKFAGTARSDTQYF.